This TCR beta chain originates from a study of T cell clonotyping in hematopoietic cell transplantation. CDR1 and CDR2 (germline): SGHVS, FNYEAQ. The V end was cut by 3 bases, the J end by 2 bases, with 10 bases between. This CDR3 spans 15 amino acids. Some clones are missing from TCRdb's copy, which holds only in-frame ones; the method was immunoSEQ multiplex PCR. Among over 10,000 clones listed, over 75% were seen once. The chain links TRBV7-6 to TRBJ2-2; D remains ambiguous. Sequencing was carried out using peripheral blood mononuclear cells. This TCR was sampled from a man aged 25-45 years in good health. Some clones in this sample may be carry-over from other donors' samples. DNA of the CDR3: TGTGCCAGCAGCTTTCAGGAACTTAACACCGGGGAGCTGTTTTTT. Amino acid sequence: CASSFQELNTGELFF.